This T cell receptor beta chain derives from a study of T cell responses to AZD1222 COVID-19 vaccine. General study results and limits: Females outnumbered males among donors, who were mostly white British; clonal diversity was possibly underestimated. Spike-specific TCR breadth and depth both grew after two AZD1222 doses.

V dropped 7 bases and J dropped 7 bases, with 17 bases sitting between them. CDR1 is SGHKS, CDR2 YYEKEE, per germline (reference sequence). The CDR3 spans 14 residues. Produced via immunoSEQ multiplex PCR; TCRdb's table is partial and in-frame only. The sample contains about 140,000 clones, 88% of which appear only once. This clone was picked up one time. What it binds is not known. The chain uses TRBV5-5 and TRBJ1-4; D is ambiguous. This receptor was obtained from an adult who received the AZD1222 COVID-19 vaccine. The sequencing used peripheral blood, collected 28 days after the second AZD1222 dose. The CDR3 loop is CASLTRAGFEKLFF. CDR3 sequence (DNA): TGTGCCAGCCTCACCCGGGCAGGTTTTGAAAAACTGTTTTTT.